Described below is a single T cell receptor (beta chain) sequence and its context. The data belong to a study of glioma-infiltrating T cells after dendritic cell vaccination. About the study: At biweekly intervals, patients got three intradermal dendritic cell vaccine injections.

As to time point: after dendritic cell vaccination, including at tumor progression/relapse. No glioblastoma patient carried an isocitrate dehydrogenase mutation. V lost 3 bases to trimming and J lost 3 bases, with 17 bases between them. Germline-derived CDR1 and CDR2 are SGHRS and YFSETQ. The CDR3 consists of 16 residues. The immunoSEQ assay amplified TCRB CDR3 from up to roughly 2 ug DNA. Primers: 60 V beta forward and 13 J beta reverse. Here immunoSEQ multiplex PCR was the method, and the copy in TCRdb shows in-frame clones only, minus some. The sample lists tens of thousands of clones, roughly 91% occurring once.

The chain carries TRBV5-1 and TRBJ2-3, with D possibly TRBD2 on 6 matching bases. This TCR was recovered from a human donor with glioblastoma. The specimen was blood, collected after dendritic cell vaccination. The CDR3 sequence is CASSWERYRGTDTQYF. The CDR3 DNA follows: TGCGCCAGCAGCTGGGAGAGGTACCGGGGGACAGATACGCAGTATTTT.